The 17 T cell receptor beta chains below all came from one sample that was sequenced in a study of shared T cell receptors in the human thymus. This table comes from immunoSEQ multiplex PCR, and its TCRdb copy is limited to in-frame clones, with some not included. Altogether 450,000 to 650,000 clones are present, approximately 78% being singletons, with the ten largest covering more than 0.01%. The sample also formed part of further work on human thymus T cells.

The specimen sequenced was thymocytes. Receptors originate from a boy under two years old with a congenital heart defect.

The chain links TRBV25-1 to TRBJ2-7; D unclear. Germline values: CDR1 MGHDK, CDR2 SYGVNS. CDR3 length: 12 amino acids. Trimming shortened V by 11 bases and J by 3 bases, and 14 bases separated the two germline ends. CDR3 nucleotides: TGTGCCTGTTCGGTTACCGGCTACGAGCAGTACTTC. This gives the protein CACSVTGYEQYF.

The chain joins TRBV5-5 to TRBJ1-5, with a possible D match to TRBD1 (6 bases). V lost 4 bases and J 4 bases, leaving 12 bases between the germline ends. Per germline, CDR1 SGHKS and CDR2 YYEKEE (reference sequence). This CDR3 contains 14 residues. The CDR3 loop is CASSPLGANQPQHF. CDR3 coding DNA: TGTGCCAGCAGCCCCCTGGGGGCGAATCAGCCCCAGCATTTT.

This clone was seen a handful of times. The V call is TRBV11-3, the J call TRBJ2-7; D is uncertain. Germline assignment: CDR1 SGHNT and CDR2 YENEEA. Between the trimmed V and J ends, which lost 3 bases and 0 bases, there was a span of 9 bases. The CDR3 consists of 14 residues. The chain's CDR3 is CASSFGPGSYEQYF. CDR3 DNA: TGTGCCAGCAGCTTTGGTCCCGGCTCCTACGAGCAGTACTTC. The full variable domain, rest sourced from reference TRBV11-3 and TRBJ2-7, is EAGVVQSPRYKIIEKKQPVAFWCNPISGHNTLYWYLQNLGQGPELLIRYENEEAVDDSQLPKDRFSAERLKGVDSTLKIQPAELGDSAVYLCASSFGPGSYEQYFGPGTRLTVT.

The V and J genes are TRBV7-9 and TRBJ2-1; 12 bases fit TRBD2. Per the germline V gene, CDR1 is SEHNR and CDR2 is FQNEAQ (reference sequence). This CDR3 region has 17 residues. The V gene end was trimmed by 2 bases and the J gene end by 8 bases; junction bases not matched to a gene: 10. CDR3 sequence: CASSLLPGLAGKDEQFF. CDR3 nucleotide sequence: TGTGCCAGCAGCTTATTACCTGGACTAGCGGGAAAGGATGAGCAGTTCTTC.

This clone appeared a few times. The chain couples TRBV27 to TRBJ2-5, with a weak D call TRBD2 (6 bases). The CDR3 sequence is 17 residues long. The V gene lost 0 bases and the J gene lost 1 base, with 15 bases spanning the gap. Germline CDR1 reads MNHEY; CDR2 reads SMNVEV (reference sequence). The CDR3 loop reads CASSLSRGGVVQETQYF. The CDR3 region has the DNA TGTGCCAGCAGTTTATCGAGGGGCGGGGTCGTCCAAGAGACCCAGTACTTC.

This rearrangement joins TRBV4-3 to TRBJ1-2; D remains unclear. The V end was cut by 0 bases, the J end by 0 bases, with 8 bases between. Germline CDR1 and CDR2: LGHNA and YSLEER. The CDR3 has 15 amino acids. The CDR3 DNA reads TGCGCCAGCAGCCAAGATTGGCAGACTAACTATGGCTACACCTTC. As protein: CASSQDWQTNYGYTF.

This sequence joins TRBV6-6 and TRBJ2-2; possibly TRBD1 for D (6 bases). V was clipped by 5 bases and J by 8 bases, with 12 bases between them. Germline lookup yields CDR1 MNHNY and CDR2 SVGAGI (reference sequence). The CDR3 extends over 13 amino acids. The CDR3 loop is CASSPQGSGELFF. In nucleotides, the CDR3 is TGTGCCAGCAGTCCACAGGGTTCGGGGGAGCTGTTTTTT.

V and J are TRBV5-1 and TRBJ1-1, with D possibly being TRBD1 (5 bases). CDR3 length equals 14 residues. Germline lookup yields CDR1 SGHRS and CDR2 YFSETQ. Trimming pared 4 bases from V and 0 bases from J, leaving 10 bases between. This chain's CDR3 is CASSDDRLNTEAFF. In nucleotides, the CDR3 is TGCGCCAGCAGCGACGACAGATTGAACACTGAAGCTTTCTTT.

This clone has a handful of counts. The V gene is TRBV15, the J gene TRBJ2-5; 9 positions match TRBD2. The ends lost 5 bases at V and 1 base at J; junction bases unmatched: 5. Germline V gene sequence: CDR1 LNHNV, CDR2 YYDKDF (reference sequence). The CDR3 has 15 residues. CDR3 bases: TGTGCCACCAGCGGGCGGGAGGGCCTCCAAGAGACCCAGTACTTC. It translates to CATSGREGLQETQYF.

The genes are TRBV21-1 and TRBJ2-7; TRBD2 is the table's D call, not checked against the DNA. TRBV21-1 counts as a pseudogene. This CDR3 comprises 18 residues. The chain's CDR3 is CASSKRGPRGGSSYEQYF. CDR3 nucleotides: TGTGCCAGCAGCAAAAGGGGTCCTCGAGGCGGGAGCTCCTACGAGCAGTACTTC.

This sequence joins TRBV6-1 and TRBJ1-2; a possible D gene is TRBD1 (5 bases). Germline-derived CDR1 and CDR2 are MNHNS and SASEGT. The CDR3 is 14 residues long. V gave up 5 bases and J gave up 2 bases, with 12 bases separating them. CDR3 amino acids: CASSNDSRNYGYTF. CDR3 nucleotides: TGTGCCAGCAGTAATGACAGCCGAAACTATGGCTACACCTTC.

Remarks on this clone: An end of the junction differs from the germline gene, which may be a read error. This rearrangement joins TRBV5-6 to TRBJ2-1; D possibly corresponds to TRBD2 (5 bases). Germline loops: CDR1 SGHDT, CDR2 YYEEEE. The CDR3 is made up of 16 amino acids. CDR3 DNA sequence: TGTGCCTGCAGCTTAGCGACCGCCGCCCTTTACAATGAGCAGTTCTTC. Encoded protein: CACSLATAALYNEQFF.

V usage is TRBV9 and J usage is TRBJ2-1; 7 bases map to TRBD2. The V gene's germline CDR1 is SGDLS and CDR2 YYNGEE. J lost 2 bases, V lost 2 bases, and 7 bases had no gene match. The CDR3 spans 16 residues. The CDR3 nucleotides read TGTGCCAGCAGCGTCTGGCGTCTAGCGGCCTACAATGAGCAGTTCTTC. Its protein product is CASSVWRLAAYNEQFF.

Only a few counts were recorded for this clone. The chain links TRBV5-1 to TRBJ2-7, with a possible D match to TRBD1 (5 bases). This CDR3 is 15 amino acids long. The germline V and J ends were trimmed by 4 bases and 3 bases, with 17 bases remaining between them. Germline V gene sequence: CDR1 SGHRS, CDR2 YFSETQ. The CDR3 nucleotides are TGCGCCAGCAGCCCAAGACAGAAGAAGGACTACGAGCAGTACTTC. Translated: CASSPRQKKDYEQYF.

This clone appeared a few times. V gene TRBV7-3 combines with J gene TRBJ2-2; D uncertain. The germline V and J ends were trimmed by 1 base and 5 bases, with 8 bases remaining between them. The CDR3 sequence is 14 residues long. Germline lookup yields CDR1 SGHTA and CDR2 FQGTGA. The CDR3 nucleotides read TGTGCCAGCAGCTTAAATCCCGTGACCGGGGAGCTGTTTTTT. This sequence encodes CASSLNPVTGELFF. The whole variable domain, filled in from reference TRBV7-3 and TRBJ2-2, reads GAGVSQTPSNKVTEKGKYVELRCDPISGHTALYWYRQSLGQGPEFLIYFQGTGAADDSGLPNDRFFAVRPEGSVSTLKIQRTERGDSAVYLCASSLNPVTGELFFGEGSRLTVL.

The chain employs TRBV5-5 and TRBJ1-4; 7 bases map to TRBD1. Germline values: CDR1 SGHKS, CDR2 YYEKEE (reference sequence). Trimming removed 4 bases from V and 4 bases from J; junction bases left unmatched: 10. This CDR3 has 16 amino acids. The CDR3 reads CASSPFPTGFNEKLFF. The CDR3 DNA is TGTGCCAGCAGCCCTTTTCCGACAGGGTTTAATGAAAAACTGTTTTTT.

The V gene is TRBV7-2, the J gene TRBJ2-7, with 15 bases fitting TRBD2. Germline V lookup: CDR1 SGHTA, CDR2 FQGNSA. With 5 bases clipped from V and 4 bases from J, the junction kept 3 bases outside the gene matches. CDR3 length equals 15 residues. The CDR3 bases are TGTGCCAGCAGCGCGGGACTAGCGGGAGGTTACGAGCAGTACTTC. This gives the protein CASSAGLAGGYEQYF.